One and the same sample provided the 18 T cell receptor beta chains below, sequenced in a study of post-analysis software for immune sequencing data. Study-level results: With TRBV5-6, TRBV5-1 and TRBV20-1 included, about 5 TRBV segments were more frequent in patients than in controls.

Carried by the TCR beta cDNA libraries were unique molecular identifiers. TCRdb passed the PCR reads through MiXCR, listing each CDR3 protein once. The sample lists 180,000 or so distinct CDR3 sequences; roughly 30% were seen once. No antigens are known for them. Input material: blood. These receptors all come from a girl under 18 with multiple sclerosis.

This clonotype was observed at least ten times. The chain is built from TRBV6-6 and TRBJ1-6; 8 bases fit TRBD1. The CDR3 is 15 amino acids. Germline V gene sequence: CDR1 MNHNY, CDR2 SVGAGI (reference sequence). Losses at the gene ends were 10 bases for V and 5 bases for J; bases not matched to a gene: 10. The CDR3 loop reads CAIPVEDRDNSPLHF. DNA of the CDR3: TGTGCCATCCCGGTCGAGGACAGGGATAATTCACCCCTCCACTTT.

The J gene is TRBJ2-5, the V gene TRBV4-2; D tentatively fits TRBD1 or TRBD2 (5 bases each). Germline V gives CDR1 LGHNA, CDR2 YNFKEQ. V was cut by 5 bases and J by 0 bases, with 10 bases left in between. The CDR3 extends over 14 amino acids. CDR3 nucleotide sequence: TGTGCCAGCAGCAGGGACCCCGACCAAGAGACCCAGTACTTC. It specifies CASSRDPDQETQYF.

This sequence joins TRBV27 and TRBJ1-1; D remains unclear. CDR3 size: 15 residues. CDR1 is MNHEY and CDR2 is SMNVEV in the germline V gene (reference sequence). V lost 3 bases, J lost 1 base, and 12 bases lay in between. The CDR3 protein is CASSLPGRRNTEAFF. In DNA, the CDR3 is TGTGCCAGCAGTTTGCCTGGACGGAGGAACACTGAAGCTTTCTTT.

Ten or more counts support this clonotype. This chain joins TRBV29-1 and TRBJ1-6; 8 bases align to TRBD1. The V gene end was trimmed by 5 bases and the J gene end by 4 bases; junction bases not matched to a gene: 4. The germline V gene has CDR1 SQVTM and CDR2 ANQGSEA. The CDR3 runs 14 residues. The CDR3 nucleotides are TGCAGCGTTTCAGGGGGCGATTATAATTCACCCCTCCACTTT. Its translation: CSVSGGDYNSPLHF.

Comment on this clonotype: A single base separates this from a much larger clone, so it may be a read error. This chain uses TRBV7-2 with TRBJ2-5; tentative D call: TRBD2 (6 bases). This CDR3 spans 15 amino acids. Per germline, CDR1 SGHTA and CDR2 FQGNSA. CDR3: CAGSSGLMHQETQYF. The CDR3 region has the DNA TGTGCCGGCAGCTCGGGACTGATGCACCAAGAGACCCAGTACTTC.

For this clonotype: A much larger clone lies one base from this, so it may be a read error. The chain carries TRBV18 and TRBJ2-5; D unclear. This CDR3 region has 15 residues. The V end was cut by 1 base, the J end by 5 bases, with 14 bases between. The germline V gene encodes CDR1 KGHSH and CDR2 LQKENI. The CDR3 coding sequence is TGTGCCAGCTCACCACGGGTCTTCAAGTGGGAGACCCAGTACTTC. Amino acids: CASSPRVFKWETQYF.

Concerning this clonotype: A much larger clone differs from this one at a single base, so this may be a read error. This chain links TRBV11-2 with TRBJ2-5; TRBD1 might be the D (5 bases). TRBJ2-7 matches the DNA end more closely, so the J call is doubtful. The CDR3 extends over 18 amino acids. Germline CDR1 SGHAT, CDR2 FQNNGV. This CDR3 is CASSLDRSGRAIFCEQYF. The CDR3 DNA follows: TGTGCCAGCAGCTTAGATCGCTCGGGCAGGGCGATTTTCTGCGAGCAGTACTTC.

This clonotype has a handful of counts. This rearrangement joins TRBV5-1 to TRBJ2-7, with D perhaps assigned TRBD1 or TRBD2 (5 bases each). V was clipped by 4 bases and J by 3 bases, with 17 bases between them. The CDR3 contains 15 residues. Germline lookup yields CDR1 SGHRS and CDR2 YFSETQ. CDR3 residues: CASSKEAGTYYEQYF. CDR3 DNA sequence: TGCGCCAGCAGCAAGGAAGCCGGGACCTACTACGAGCAGTACTTC.

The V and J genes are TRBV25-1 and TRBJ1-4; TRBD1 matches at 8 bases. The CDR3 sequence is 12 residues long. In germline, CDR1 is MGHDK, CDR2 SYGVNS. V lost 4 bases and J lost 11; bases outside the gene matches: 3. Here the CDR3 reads CASSGQGWKLFF. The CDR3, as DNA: TGTGCCAGCAGTGGACAGGGGTGGAAACTGTTTTTT.

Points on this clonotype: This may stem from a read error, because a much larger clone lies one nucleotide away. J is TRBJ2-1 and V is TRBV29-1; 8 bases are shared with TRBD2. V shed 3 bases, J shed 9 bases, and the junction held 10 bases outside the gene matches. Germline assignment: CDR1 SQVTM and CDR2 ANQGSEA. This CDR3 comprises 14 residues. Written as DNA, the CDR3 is TGCAGCGTTGACGGGGCTTCGGGGGGGAGTGAGCAGTTCTTC. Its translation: CSVDGASGGSEQFF.

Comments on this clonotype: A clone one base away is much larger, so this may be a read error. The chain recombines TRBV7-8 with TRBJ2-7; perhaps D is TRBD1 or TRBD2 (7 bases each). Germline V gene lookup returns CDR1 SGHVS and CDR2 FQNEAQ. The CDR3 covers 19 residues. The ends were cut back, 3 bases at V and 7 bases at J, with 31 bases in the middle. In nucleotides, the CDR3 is TGTGCCAGCAGCTTTCTGGTGGGGACAGAATTAAGAGCGGGGAATGAGCAGTACTTC. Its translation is CASSFLVGTELRAGNEQYF.

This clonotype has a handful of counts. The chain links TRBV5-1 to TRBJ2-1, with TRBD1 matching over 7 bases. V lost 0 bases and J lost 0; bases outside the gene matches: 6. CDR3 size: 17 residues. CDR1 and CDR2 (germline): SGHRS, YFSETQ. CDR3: CASSLGPGGDSYNEQFF. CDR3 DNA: TGCGCCAGCAGCTTGGGGCCAGGGGGAGACTCCTACAATGAGCAGTTCTTC.

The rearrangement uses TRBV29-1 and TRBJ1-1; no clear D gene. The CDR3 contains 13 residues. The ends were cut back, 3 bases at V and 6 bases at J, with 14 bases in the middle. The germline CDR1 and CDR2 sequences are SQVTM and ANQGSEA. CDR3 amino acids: CSVDIRAVSEAFF. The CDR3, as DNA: TGCAGCGTTGATATTCGGGCAGTTTCTGAAGCTTTCTTT.

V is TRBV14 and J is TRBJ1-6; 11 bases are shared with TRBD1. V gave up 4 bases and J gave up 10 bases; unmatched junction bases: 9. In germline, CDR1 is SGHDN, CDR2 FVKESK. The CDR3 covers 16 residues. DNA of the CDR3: TGTGCCAGCAGCCGCGGCAGTAGGACAGGGGGCTCACCCCTCCACTTT. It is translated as CASSRGSRTGGSPLHF.

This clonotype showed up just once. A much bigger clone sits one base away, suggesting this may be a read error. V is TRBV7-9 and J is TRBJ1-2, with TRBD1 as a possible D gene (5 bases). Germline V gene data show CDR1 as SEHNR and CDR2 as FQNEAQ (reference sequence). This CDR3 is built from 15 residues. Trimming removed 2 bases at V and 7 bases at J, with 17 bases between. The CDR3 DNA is TGTGCCAGCAGCTTAATGGGGCAGACTAGGCGTGGCTACACCTTC. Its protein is CASSLMGQTRRGYTF.

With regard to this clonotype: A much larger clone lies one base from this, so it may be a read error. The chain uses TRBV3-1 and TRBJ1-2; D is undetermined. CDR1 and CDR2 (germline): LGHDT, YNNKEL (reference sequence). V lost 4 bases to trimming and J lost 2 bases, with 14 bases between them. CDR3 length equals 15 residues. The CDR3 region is CASSRVEGRNYGYTF. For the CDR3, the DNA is TGTGCCAGCAGCCGAGTGGAGGGCAGGAACTATGGCTACACCTTC.

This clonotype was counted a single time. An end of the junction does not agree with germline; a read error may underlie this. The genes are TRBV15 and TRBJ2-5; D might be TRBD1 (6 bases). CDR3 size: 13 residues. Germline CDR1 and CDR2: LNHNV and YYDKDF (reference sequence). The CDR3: CAASKIGGETQYF. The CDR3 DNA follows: TGTGCCGCCAGCAAAATAGGGGGTGAGACCCAGTACTTC.

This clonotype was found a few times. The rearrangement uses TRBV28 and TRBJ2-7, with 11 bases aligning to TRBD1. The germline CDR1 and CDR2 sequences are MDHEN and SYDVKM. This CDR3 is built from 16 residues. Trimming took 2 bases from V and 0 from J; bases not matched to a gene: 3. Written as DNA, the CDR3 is TGTGCCAGCAGTTTACGGACAGGGGGCTTCTCCTACGAGCAGTACTTC. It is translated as CASSLRTGGFSYEQYF.